The 3 T cell receptor beta chains presented below share a single source sample, sequenced in a study of blood T cell repertoires in COVID-19 (dated by TCRdb to about 2020). Libraries were prepared through the immunoSEQ multiplex PCR assay. Drawn from immuneACCESS, this table holds only the in-frame rearrangements with V and J called that TCRdb kept. Clones are partly lost; checked studies trace under half to an unresolved V gene and leave the rest unexplained. For this sample the table gives over 200,000 clones, of which approximately 82% were detected only once. The top ten hold over 9.5% of the sample. Sequenced material: peripheral blood. The receptors derive from a woman aged 40 to 50 with acute or convalescent COVID-19.

The V and J genes are TRBV24-1 and TRBJ2-1, with no clear D. Germline lookup yields CDR1 KGHDR and CDR2 SFDVKD. This CDR3 comprises 13 residues. With 5 bases removed from V and 4 bases from J, the gap between germline ends came to 8 bases. The chain's CDR3 is CATSAVPYNEQFF. The CDR3 nucleotides read TGTGCCACCAGTGCGGTACCTTACAATGAGCAGTTCTTC.

This chain connects TRBV18 to TRBJ2-1, with 11 nucleotides matching TRBD1. The CDR3 sequence is 16 residues long. Looked up from germline, CDR1 is KGHSH and CDR2 is LQKENI. J gave up 7 bases and V 5 bases, and 10 bases lay outside the gene matches. The chain's CDR3 is CASSSPGQGVRNEQFF. CDR3 DNA: TGTGCCAGCTCATCTCCGGGACAGGGGGTAAGAAATGAGCAGTTCTTC.

This clone has just a few counts. The J gene is TRBJ2-7, the V gene TRBV5-8, with TRBD1 as a possible D gene (6 bases). There are 14 residues in the CDR3. CDR1 SGHTS and CDR2 YDEGEE come from the germline V gene. V lost 4 bases and J 2 bases, leaving 13 bases between the germline ends. Here the CDR3 reads CASSRQGLAYEQYF. As DNA, the CDR3 is TGTGCCAGCAGCCGCCAGGGGCTCGCCTACGAGCAGTACTTC.